The clone carrying this T cell receptor beta chain was observed a handful of times. Its specificity is unknown. The data originate from a study of early T cells in non-severe SARS-CoV-2 infection. Study-level background: The chains were unpaired, and the sequenced material was bulk RNA from unsorted whole blood. General study findings and limits: VDJdb matching, biased toward anti-spike CD8 responses, missed private and CD4 specificities.

Trimming pared 0 bases from V and 1 base from J, leaving 10 bases between. This CDR3 comprises 14 residues. Germline CDR1 is GTSNPN and CDR2 is SVGIG (reference sequence). Individual cDNA molecules were tagged with unique molecular identifiers, the study reported. TCRdb itself ran the 5' RACE reads through MiXCR, one entry per CDR3 protein. The sample yields 65,000 to 90,000 distinct CDR3 sequences, 12% seen once. The rearrangement uses TRBV30 and TRBJ2-7; D unresolved. This TCR was recovered from an adult who was a healthcare worker with PCR-confirmed SARS-CoV-2 infection or an uninfected control (not recorded which). The sample consisted of whole blood. In DNA, the CDR3 is TGTGCCTGGAGTGTTAGCCAGGTATCCTACGAGCAGTACTTC. Amino acid sequence: CAWSVSQVSYEQYF.